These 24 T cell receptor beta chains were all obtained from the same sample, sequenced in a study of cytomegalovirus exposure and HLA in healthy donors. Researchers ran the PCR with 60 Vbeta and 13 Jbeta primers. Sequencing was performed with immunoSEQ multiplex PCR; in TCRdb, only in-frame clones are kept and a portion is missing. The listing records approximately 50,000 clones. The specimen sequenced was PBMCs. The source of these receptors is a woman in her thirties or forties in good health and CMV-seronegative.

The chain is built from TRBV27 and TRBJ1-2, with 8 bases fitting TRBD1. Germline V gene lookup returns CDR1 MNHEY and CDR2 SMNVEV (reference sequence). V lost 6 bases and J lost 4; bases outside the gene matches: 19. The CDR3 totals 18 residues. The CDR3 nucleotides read TGTGCCAGCAGCCCCTCCCTCCGGACAGGGTACTCGGGCTATGGCTACACCTTC. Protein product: CASSPSLRTGYSGYGYTF.

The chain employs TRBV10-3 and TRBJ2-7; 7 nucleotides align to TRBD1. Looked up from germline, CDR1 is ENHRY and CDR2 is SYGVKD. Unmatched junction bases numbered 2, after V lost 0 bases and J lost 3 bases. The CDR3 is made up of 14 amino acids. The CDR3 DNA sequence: TGTGCCATCAGTGAGTCGAGGGACAGCTACGAGCAGTACTTC. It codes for CAISESRDSYEQYF.

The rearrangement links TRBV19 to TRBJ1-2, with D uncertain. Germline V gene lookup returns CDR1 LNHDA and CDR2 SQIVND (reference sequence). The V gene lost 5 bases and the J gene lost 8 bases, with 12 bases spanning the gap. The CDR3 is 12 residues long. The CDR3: CASSQTRWGYTF. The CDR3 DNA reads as TGTGCCAGTAGTCAGACACGTTGGGGCTACACCTTC.

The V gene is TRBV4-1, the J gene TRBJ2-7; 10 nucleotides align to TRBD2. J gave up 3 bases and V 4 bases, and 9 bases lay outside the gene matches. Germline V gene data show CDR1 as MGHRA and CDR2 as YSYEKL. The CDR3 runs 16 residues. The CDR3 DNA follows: TGCGCCAGCAGCCGCTCAGGGCTAGCGGGAGACTACGAGCAGTACTTC. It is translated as CASSRSGLAGDYEQYF.

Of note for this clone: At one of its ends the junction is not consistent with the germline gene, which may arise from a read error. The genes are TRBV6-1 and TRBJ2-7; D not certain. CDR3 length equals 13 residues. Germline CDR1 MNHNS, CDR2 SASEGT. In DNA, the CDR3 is TGTGCCATCAGTGAGTCCCAGGTCTACGAGCAGTACTTC. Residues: CAISESQVYEQYF.

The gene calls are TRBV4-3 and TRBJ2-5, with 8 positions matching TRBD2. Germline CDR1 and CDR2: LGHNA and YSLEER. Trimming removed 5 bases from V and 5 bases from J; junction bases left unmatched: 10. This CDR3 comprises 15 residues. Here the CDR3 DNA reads TGCGCCAGCAGCATCCTAGGCGGGGGGACGGAGACCCAGTACTTC. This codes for CASSILGGGTETQYF.

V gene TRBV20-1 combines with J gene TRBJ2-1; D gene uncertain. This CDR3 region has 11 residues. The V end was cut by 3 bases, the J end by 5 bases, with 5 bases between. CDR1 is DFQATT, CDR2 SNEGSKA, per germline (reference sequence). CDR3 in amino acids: CSASQNNEQFF. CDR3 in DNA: TGCAGTGCTAGCCAAAACAATGAGCAGTTCTTC.

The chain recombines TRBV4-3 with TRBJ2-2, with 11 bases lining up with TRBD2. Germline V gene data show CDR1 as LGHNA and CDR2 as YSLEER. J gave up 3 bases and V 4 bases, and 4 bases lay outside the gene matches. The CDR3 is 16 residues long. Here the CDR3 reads CASSPRSGGDTGELFF. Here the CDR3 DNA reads TGCGCCAGCAGCCCCCGTAGCGGGGGGGACACCGGGGAGCTGTTTTTT.

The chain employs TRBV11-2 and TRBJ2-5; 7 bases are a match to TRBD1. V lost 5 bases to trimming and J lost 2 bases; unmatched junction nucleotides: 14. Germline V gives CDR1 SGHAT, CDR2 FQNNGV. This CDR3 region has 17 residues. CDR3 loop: CASSPIGIGGGQETQYF. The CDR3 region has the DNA TGTGCCAGCAGCCCCATCGGCATAGGGGGCGGGCAAGAGACCCAGTACTTC.

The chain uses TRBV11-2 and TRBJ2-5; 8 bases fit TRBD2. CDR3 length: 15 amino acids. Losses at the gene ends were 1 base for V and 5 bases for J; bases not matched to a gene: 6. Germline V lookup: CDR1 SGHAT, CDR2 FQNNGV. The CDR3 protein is CASSLGGAGGETQYF. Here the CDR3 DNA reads TGTGCCAGCAGCTTAGGTGGGGCGGGAGGTGAGACCCAGTACTTC.

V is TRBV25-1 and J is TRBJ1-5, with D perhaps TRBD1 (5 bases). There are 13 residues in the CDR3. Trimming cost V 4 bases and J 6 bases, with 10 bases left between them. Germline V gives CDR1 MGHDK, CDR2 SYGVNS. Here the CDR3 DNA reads TGTGCCAGCAGTGTAGGGGAGGGTCAGCCCCAGCATTTT. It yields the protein CASSVGEGQPQHF.

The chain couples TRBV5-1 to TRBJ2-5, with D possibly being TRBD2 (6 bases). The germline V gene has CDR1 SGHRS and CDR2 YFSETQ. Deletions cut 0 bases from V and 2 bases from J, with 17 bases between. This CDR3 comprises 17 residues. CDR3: CASSLDGYGGTQETQYF. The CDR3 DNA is TGCGCCAGCAGCTTGGATGGATATGGGGGGACTCAAGAGACCCAGTACTTC. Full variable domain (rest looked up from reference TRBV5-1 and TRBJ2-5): KAGVTQTPRYLIKTRGQQVTLSCSPISGHRSVSWYQQTPGQGLQFLFEYFSETQRNKGNFPGRFSGRQFSNSRSEMNVSTLELGDSALYLCASSLDGYGGTQETQYFGPGTRLLVL.

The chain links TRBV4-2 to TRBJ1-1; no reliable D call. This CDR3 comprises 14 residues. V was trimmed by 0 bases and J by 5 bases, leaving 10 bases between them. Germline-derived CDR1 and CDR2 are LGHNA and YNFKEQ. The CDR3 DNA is TGTGCCAGCAGCCAAGAGACGGCGAGGACTGAAGCTTTCTTT. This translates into CASSQETARTEAFF.

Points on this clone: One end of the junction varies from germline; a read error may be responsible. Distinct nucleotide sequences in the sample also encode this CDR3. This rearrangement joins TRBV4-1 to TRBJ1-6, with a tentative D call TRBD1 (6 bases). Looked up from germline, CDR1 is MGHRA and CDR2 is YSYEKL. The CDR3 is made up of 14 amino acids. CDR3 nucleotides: TGCGCCAGCAGCCAAGGGACAGCTGGTTCACCCCTACACTTT. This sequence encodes CASSQGTAGSPLHF.

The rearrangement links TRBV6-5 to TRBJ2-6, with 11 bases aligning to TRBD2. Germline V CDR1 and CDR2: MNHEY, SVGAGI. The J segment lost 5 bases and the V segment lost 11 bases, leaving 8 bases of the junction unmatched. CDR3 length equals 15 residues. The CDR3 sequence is CADISGREWANVLTF. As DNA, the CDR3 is TGTGCCGACATTAGCGGGAGGGAGTGGGCCAACGTCCTGACTTTC.

The CDR3 spells CASSSTGMNTEAFF. CDR3 sequence (DNA): TGTGCCAGCAGTTCGACAGGAATGAACACTGAAGCTTTCTTT. The rearrangement links TRBV28 to TRBJ1-1, with D maybe TRBD1 (6 bases). Germline V CDR1 and CDR2: MDHEN, SYDVKM. The CDR3 totals 14 residues. V lost 4 bases to trimming and J lost 0 bases, with 9 bases between them.

CDR3 DNA sequence: TGTGCCAGCAGAGTTAGCGGGAGGAACACCGGGGAGCTGTTTTTT. This encodes CASRVSGRNTGELFF. The chain uses TRBV9 and TRBJ2-2; TRBD2 matches 9 bases. Germline V gene lookup returns CDR1 SGDLS and CDR2 YYNGEE. The junction had 3 bases not matched to a gene; V was cut back by 5 bases and J by 1 base. The CDR3 runs 15 residues.

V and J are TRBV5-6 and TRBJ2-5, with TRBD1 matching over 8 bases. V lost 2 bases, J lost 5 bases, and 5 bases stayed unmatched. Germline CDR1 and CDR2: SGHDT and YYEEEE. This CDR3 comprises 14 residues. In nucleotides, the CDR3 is TGTGCCAGCAGCTTAGGACAGGGTGTTGAGACCCAGTACTTC. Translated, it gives CASSLGQGVETQYF.

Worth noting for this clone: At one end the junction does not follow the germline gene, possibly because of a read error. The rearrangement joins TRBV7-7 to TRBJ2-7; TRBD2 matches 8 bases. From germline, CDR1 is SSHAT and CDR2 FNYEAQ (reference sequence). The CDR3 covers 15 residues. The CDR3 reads CASSLGLAPSDEQYF. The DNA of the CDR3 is TGTGCTAGCAGCCTAGGACTAGCCCCATCGGACGAGCAGTACTTC.

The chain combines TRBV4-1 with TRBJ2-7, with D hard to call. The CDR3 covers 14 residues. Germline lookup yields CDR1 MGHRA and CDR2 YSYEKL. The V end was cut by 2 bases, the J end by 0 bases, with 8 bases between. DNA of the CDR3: TGCGCCAGCAGCCAACTAAAGTTCTCCTACGAGCAGTACTTC. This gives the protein CASSQLKFSYEQYF.

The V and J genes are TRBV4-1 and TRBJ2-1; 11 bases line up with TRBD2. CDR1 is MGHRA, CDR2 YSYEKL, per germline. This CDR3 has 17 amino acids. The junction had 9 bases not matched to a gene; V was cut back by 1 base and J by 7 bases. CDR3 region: CASSQVVSGGAGNEQFF. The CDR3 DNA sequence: TGCGCCAGCAGCCAAGTCGTTAGCGGGGGGGCCGGGAATGAGCAGTTCTTC.

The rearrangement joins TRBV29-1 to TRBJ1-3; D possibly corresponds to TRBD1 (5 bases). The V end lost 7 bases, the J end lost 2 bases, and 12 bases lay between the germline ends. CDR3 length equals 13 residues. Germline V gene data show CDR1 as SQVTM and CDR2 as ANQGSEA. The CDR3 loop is CSGQGAAGNTIYF. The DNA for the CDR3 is TGCAGCGGTCAAGGGGCCGCTGGAAACACCATATATTTT.

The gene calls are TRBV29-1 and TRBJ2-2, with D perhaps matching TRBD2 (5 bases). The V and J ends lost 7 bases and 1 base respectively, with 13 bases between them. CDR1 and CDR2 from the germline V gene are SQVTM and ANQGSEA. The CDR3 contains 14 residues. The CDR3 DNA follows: TGCAGCGCTGTCTTTGGACTGAACACCGGGGAGCTGTTTTTT. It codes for CSAVFGLNTGELFF.

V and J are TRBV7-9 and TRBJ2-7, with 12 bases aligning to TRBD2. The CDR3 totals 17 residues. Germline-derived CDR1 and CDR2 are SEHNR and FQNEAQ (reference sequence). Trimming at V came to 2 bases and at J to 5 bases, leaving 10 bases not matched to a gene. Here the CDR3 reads CASSLSSSGGAPHEQYF. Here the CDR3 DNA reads TGTGCCAGCAGCTTATCTTCTAGCGGGGGGGCCCCCCACGAGCAGTACTTC.